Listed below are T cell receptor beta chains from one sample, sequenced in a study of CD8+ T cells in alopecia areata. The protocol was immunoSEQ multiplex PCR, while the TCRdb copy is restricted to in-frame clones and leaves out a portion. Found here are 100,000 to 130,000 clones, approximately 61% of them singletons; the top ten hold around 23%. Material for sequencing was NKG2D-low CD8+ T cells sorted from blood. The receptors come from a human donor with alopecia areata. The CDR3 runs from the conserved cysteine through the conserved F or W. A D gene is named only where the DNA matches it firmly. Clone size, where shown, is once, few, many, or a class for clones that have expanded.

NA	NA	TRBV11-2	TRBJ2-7	CASSLGPGYEQYF	TGTGCCAGCAGCTTAGGACCGGGATACGAGCAGTACTTC
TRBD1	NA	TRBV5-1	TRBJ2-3	CASSTDPGQGGTDTQYF	TGCGCCAGCAGCACCGACCCGGGACAGGGGGGCACAGATACGCAGTATTTT
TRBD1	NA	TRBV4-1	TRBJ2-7	CASSQAGGAEEQYF	TGCGCCAGCAGCCAGGCAGGGGGCGCGGAGGAGCAGTACTTC
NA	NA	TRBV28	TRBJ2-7	CASSLAGKSYEQYF	TGTGCCAGCAGTTTGGCGGGGAAATCCTACGAGCAGTACTTC
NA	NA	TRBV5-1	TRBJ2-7	CASPGIYEQYF	TGCGCCAGCCCGGGGATCTACGAGCAGTACTTC
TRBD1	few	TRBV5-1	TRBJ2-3	CASTSGDSLQDTQYF	TGCGCCAGCACCTCAGGGGACAGCTTACAAGATACGCAGTATTTT
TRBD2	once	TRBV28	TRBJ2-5	CASSSPVGLAEETQYF	TGTGCCAGCAGTTCCCCCGTCGGACTAGCAGAAGAGACCCAGTACTTC
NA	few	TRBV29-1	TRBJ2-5	CSVVGSREETQYF	TGCAGCGTTGTGGGGAGTCGGGAAGAGACCCAGTACTTC
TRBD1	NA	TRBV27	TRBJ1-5	CASRLGQGANGQPQHF	TGTGCCAGCAGGCTCGGACAGGGGGCTAATGGACAGCCCCAGCATTTT
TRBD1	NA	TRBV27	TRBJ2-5	CASSWTGAGETQYF	TGTGCCAGCAGTTGGACAGGGGCAGGCGAGACCCAGTACTTC